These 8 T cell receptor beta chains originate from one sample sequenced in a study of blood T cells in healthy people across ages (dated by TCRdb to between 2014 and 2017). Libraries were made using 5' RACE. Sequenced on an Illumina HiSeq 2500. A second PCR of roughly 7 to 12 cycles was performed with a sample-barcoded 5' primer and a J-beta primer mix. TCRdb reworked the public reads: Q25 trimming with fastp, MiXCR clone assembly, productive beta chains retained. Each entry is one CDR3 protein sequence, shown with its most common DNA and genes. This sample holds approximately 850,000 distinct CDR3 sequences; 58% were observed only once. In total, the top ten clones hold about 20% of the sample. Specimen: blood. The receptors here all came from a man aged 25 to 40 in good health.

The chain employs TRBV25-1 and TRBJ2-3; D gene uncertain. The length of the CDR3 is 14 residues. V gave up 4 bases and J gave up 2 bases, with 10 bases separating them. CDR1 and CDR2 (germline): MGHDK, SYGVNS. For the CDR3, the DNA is TGTGCCAGCAGTGGCGGAATTAACACAGATACGCAGTATTTT. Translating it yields CASSGGINTDTQYF.

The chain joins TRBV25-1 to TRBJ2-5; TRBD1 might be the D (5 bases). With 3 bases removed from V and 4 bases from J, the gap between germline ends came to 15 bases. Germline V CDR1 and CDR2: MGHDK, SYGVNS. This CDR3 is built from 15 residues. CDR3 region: CASSDSRERGETQYF. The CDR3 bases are TGTGCCAGCAGTGATTCCAGGGAAAGGGGAGAGACCCAGTACTTC.

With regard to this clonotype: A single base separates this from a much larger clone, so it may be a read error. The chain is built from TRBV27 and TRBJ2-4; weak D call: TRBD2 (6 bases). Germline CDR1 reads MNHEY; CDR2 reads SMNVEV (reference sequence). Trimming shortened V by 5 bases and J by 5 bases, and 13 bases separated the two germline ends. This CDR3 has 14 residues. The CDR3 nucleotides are TGTGCCAGCAGTGTAGTTGGGACTCAAAACATTCAGTACTTC. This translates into CASSVVGTQNIQYF.

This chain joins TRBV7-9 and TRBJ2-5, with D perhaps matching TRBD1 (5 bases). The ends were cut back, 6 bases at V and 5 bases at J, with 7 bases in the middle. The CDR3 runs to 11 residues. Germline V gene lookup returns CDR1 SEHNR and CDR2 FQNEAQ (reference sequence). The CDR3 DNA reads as TGTGCCAGCAGGCCAGGGGAGACCCAGTACTTC. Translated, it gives CASRPGETQYF.

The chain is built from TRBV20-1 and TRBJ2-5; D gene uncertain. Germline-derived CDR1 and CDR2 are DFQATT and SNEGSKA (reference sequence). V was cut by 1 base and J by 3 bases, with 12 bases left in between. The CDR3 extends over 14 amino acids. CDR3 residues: CSARATTKKETQYF. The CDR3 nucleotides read TGCAGTGCTAGAGCCACAACGAAAAAAGAGACCCAGTACTTC.

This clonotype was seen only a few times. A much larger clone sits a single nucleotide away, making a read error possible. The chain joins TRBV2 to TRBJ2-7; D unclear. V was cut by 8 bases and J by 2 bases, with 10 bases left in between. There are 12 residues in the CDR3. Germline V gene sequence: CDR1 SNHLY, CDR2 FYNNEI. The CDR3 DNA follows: TGTGCCAGCGCAGCTACAGCCTACGAGCAGTACTTC. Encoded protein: CASAATAYEQYF.

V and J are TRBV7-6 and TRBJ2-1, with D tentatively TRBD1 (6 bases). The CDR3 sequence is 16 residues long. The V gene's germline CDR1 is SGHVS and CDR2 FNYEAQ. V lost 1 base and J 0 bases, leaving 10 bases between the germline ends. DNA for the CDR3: TGTGCCAGCAGCTTAGGGACAGACCTCTCCTACAATGAGCAGTTCTTC. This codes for CASSLGTDLSYNEQFF.

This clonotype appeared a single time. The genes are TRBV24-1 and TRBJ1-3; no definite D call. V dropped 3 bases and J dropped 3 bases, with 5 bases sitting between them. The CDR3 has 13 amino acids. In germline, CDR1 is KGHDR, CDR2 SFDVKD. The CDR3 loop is CATSDTNGNTIYF. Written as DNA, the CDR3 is TGTGCCACCAGTGATACGAATGGAAACACCATATATTTT.